The 3 T cell receptor beta chains below were found in one sample sequenced in a study of T-cell memory formation after mild COVID-19. TCRdb passed the 5' RACE reads through MiXCR, listing each CDR3 protein once. The data contain about 100,000 distinct CDR3 sequences, about a sixth of them seen just once; the ten biggest clones take up roughly 5.5%. The sample consisted of PBMCs or a T cell subset sorted from them (not recorded which). The receptors derive from a man between 18 and 29 years old who had mild COVID-19 (a few samples of this study predate the infection). Cell type and time point are not known.

Many counts were recorded for this clonotype. The J gene is TRBJ2-5, the V gene TRBV5-6; D unresolved. Germline assignment: CDR1 SGHDT and CDR2 YYEEEE. This CDR3 comprises 13 residues. V was shortened by 1 base and J by 4 bases, with 8 bases between the two germline ends. DNA for the CDR3: TGTGCCAGCAGCTTGCGATTGGGAGAGACCCAGTACTTC. This sequence encodes CASSLRLGETQYF.

This clonotype appeared many times. The chain employs TRBV5-1 and TRBJ1-1; 12 bases match TRBD1. The V gene end was trimmed by 0 bases and the J gene end by 9 bases; junction bases not matched to a gene: 0. The length of the CDR3 is 13 residues. In germline, CDR1 is SGHRS, CDR2 YFSETQ. The DNA of the CDR3 is TGCGCCAGCAGCTTGGGGGACAGGGGGCAAGCTTTCTTT. Protein product: CASSLGDRGQAFF.

The rearrangement links TRBV3-1 to TRBJ2-4; no definite D call. CDR3 size: 13 residues. With 0 bases removed from V and 4 bases from J, the gap between germline ends came to 4 bases. Germline CDR1 reads LGHDT; CDR2 reads YNNKEL (reference sequence). The DNA of the CDR3 is TGTGCCAGCAGCCAAGATCCGAAAAACATTCAGTACTTC. This codes for CASSQDPKNIQYF.